This T cell receptor beta chain was sequenced for a study of shared clonotypes between healthy human individuals. The CDR3 length is 17 residues. V gave up 3 bases and J gave up 6 bases; unmatched junction bases: 13. Per the germline V gene, CDR1 is SGHKS and CDR2 is YYEKEE (reference sequence). Turning to this clone: The antigen is unknown.

Per the authors' pipeline: With immunoSEQ giving junction-only sequences and no quality scores, filtering differed. The method was immunoSEQ multiplex PCR; TCRdb's version includes in-frame clones alone and lacks a portion of them. Clone size and V and J calls were adopted from that table, with D and trimming inferred from the DNA. Of roughly 2.5 million clones in the sample, 85% to 95% were seen once. The study, taken as a whole, reports: Researchers found naive subsets generally carried larger estimated richness than memory subsets. Non-shared clonotypes were found to have lower generation probabilities than the clonotypes that were shared by all four of the sorted-subset donors.

The chain couples TRBV5-5 to TRBJ2-1, with TRBD2 matching 9 bases. This clonotype was obtained from a man younger than 35 in good health. Sequencing used naive CD4+ T cells sorted from blood. The subset: CD45RA+ positively selected. CDR3 residues: CASSYTSGLRPSNEQFF. DNA for the CDR3: TGTGCCAGCAGCTATACTAGCGGGCTACGGCCCTCCAATGAGCAGTTCTTC.